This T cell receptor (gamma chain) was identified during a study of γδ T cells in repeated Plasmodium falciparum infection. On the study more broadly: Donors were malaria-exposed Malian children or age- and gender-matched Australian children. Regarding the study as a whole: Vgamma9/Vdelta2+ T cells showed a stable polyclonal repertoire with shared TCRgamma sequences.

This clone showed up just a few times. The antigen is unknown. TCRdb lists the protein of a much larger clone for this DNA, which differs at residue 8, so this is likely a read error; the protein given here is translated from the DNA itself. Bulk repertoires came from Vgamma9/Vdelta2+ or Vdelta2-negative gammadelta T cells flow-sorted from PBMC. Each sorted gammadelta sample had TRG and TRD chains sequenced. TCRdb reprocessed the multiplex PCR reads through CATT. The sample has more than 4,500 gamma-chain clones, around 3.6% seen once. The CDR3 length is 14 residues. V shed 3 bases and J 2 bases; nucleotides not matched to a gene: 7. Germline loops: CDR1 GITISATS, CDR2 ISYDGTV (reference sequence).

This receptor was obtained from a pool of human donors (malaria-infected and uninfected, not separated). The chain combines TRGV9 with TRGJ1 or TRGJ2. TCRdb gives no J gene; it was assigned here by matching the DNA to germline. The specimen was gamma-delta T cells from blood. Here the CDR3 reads CALWESSDYYKKLF. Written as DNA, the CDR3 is TGTGCCTTGTGGGAGTCTTCGGATTATTATAAGAAACTCTTT.